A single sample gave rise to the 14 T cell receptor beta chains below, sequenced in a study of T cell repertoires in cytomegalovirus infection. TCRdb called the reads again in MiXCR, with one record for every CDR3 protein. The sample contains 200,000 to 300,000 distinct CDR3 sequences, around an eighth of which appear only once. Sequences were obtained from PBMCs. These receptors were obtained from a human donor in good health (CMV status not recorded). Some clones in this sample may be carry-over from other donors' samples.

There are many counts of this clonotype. CDR3 nucleotides: TGTGCCAGCAGCTCCCGACAGGGGTCGGGCACTGAAGCTTTCTTT. Protein product: CASSSRQGSGTEAFF. The chain uses TRBV11-3 and TRBJ1-1; TRBD1 matches at 8 bases. This CDR3 has 15 amino acids. The junction had 8 bases not matched to a gene; V was cut back by 4 bases and J by 4 bases. CDR1 and CDR2 from the germline V gene are SGHNT and YENEEA.

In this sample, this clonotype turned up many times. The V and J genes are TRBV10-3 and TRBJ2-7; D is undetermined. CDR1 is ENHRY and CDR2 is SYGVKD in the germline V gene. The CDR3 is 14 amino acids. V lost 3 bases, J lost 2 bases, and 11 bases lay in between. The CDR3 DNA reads TGTGCCATCAGTGAATCCGACACCACCTACGAGCAGTACTTC. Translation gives CAISESDTTYEQYF.

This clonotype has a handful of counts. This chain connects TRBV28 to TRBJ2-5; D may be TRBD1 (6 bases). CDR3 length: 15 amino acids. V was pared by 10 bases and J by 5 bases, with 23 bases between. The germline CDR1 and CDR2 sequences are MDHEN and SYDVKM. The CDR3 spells CATGAQGPNPETQYF. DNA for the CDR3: TGTGCCACAGGGGCCCAGGGGCCAAATCCCGAGACCCAGTACTTC.

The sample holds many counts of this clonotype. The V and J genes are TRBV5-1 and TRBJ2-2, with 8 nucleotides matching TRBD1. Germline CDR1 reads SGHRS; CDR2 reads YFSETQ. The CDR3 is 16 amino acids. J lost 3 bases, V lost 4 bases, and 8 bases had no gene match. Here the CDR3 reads CASSPRTGRDTGELFF. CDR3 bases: TGCGCCAGCAGCCCGAGGACAGGGCGAGACACCGGGGAGCTGTTTTTT. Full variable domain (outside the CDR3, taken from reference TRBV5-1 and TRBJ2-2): KAGVTQTPRYLIKTRGQQVTLSCSPISGHRSVSWYQQTPGQGLQFLFEYFSETQRNKGNFPGRFSGRQFSNSRSEMNVSTLELGDSALYLCASSPRTGRDTGELFFGEGSRLTVL.

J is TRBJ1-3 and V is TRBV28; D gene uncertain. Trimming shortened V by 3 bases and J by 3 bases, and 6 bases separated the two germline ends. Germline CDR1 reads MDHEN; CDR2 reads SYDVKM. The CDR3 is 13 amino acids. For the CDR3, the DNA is TGTGCCAGCAGTTTCTCAAGTGGAAACACCATATATTTT. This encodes CASSFSSGNTIYF.

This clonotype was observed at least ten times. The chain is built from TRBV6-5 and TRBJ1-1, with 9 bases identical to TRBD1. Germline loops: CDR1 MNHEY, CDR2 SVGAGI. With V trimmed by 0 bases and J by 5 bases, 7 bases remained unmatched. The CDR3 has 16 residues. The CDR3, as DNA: TGTGCCAGCAGTTACTCCGGGACAGGGCCGGAAACTGAAGCTTTCTTT. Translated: CASSYSGTGPETEAFF.

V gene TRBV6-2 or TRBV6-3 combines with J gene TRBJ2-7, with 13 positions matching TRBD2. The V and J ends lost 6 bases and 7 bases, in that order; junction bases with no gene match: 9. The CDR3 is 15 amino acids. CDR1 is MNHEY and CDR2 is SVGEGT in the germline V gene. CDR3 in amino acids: CASSSTGTSGEEQYF. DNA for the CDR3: TGTGCCAGCAGCTCGACCGGGACTAGCGGGGAAGAGCAGTACTTC.

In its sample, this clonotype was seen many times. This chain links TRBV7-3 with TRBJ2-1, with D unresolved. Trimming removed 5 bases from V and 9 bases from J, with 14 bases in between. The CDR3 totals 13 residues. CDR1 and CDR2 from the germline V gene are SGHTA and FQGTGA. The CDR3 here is CASSLSLRGEQFF. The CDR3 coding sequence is TGTGCCAGCAGCCTATCCCTTAGAGGTGAGCAGTTCTTC.

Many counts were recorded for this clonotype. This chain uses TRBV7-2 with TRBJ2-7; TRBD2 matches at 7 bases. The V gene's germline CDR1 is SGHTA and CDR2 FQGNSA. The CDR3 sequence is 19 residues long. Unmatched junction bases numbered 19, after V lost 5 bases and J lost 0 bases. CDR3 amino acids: CASSLSSSLGRGSSYEQYF. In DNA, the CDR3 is TGTGCCAGCAGCCTCTCATCCAGCCTCGGGCGGGGGAGCTCCTACGAGCAGTACTTC.

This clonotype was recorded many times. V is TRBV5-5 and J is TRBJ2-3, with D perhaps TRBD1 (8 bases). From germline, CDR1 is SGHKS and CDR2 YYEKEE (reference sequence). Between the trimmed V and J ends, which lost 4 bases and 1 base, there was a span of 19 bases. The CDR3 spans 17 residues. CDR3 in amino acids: CASSDYRGGKGTDTQYF. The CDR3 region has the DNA TGTGCCAGCAGCGACTACAGGGGGGGGAAGGGCACAGATACGCAGTATTTT.

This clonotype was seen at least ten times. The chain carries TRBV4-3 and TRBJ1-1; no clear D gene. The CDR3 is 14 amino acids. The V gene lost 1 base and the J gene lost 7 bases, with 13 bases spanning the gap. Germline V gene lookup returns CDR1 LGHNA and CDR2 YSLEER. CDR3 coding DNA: TGCGCCAGCAGCCAAGCCCAGACGGCTTTTGAAGCTTTCTTT. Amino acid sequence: CASSQAQTAFEAFF.

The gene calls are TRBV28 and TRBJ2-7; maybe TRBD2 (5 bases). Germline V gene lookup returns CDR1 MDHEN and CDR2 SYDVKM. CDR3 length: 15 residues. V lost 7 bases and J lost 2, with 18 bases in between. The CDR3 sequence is CASIAGGGIPYEQYF. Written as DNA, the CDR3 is TGTGCCAGCATTGCCGGAGGTGGGATCCCCTACGAGCAGTACTTC.

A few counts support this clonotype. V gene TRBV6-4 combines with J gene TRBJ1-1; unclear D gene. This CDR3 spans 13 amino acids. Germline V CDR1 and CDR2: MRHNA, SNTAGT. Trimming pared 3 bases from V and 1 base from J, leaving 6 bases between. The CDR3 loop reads CASSEKPNTEAFF. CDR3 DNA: TGTGCCAGCAGTGAGAAGCCGAACACTGAAGCTTTCTTT.

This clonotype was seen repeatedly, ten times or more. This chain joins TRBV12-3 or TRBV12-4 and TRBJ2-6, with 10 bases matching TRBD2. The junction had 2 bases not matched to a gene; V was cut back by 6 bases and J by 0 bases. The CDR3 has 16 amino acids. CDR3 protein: CASRTSGDSGANVLTF. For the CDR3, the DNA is TGTGCCAGCAGAACTAGCGGGGACTCTGGGGCCAACGTCCTGACTTTC.